Listed below are T cell receptor beta chains from one sample, sequenced in a study of post-analysis software for immune sequencing data. MiXCR, run by TCRdb on the PCR reads, gives a single entry per CDR3 protein. The sample has about 800,000 distinct CDR3 sequences; about 32% are singletons. Sequenced sample: blood. Every receptor here comes from a girl aged 10 to 17 with multiple sclerosis. Each CDR3 is given without its conserved first and last residue.

J | V | CDR3
TRBJ2-1 | TRBV7-2 | ASSPDRYSYEQF
TRBJ2-1 | TRBV5-1 | ASSPGLVYEQF
TRBJ1-2 | TRBV6-6 | ASSYSKGGLYGYT
TRBJ2-2 | TRBV6-5 | ASSYSTAGELF
TRBJ1-1 | TRBV20-1 | SASREAHTEAF
TRBJ1-4 | TRBV6-6 | ASRASGETNEKLF
TRBJ1-6 | TRBV12-3/TRBV12-4 | ASSLVAQGAQNSPLH
TRBJ1-1 | TRBV15 | ATSRDVRDSMNTEAF
TRBJ2-2 | TRBV6-2/TRBV6-3 | AGGRGTGELF
TRBJ2-1 | TRBV24-1 | ATSGASGDYNEQF
TRBJ2-7 | TRBV6-2/TRBV6-3 | ASTESRGIYEQY
TRBJ2-7 | TRBV7-9 | ASSSAPREQY
TRBJ2-1 | TRBV6-2/TRBV6-3 | ASRRTSYNEQF
TRBJ1-2 | TRBV7-7 | ASSRDRVDNGYT
TRBJ1-3 | TRBV7-2 | ASSSHGGGNTIY
TRBJ2-2 | TRBV12-3/TRBV12-4 | ASRRAGGDTGELF
TRBJ2-1 | TRBV7-2 | ASSSPQGRHEQF
TRBJ2-1 | TRBV4-1 | ASSQRGGQGKNEQF
TRBJ2-3 | TRBV5-1 | ASSLGPGQGARGTDTQY
TRBJ1-1 | TRBV28 | ASQRTLGQMNTEAF
TRBJ2-5 | TRBV25-1 | ASSPGTVEETQY
TRBJ1-2 | TRBV5-1 | ASSLGTHGCT
TRBJ1-2 | TRBV29-1 | SVDTAGISGYT